This TCR beta chain was retrieved from a study of PD-1 blockade in mismatch repair-deficient tumors. Data came from immunoSEQ multiplex PCR; TCRdb stores just in-frame clones and leaves some out. The top ten clones hold approximately 14% of a sample with 60,000 to 65,000 clones, about nine tenths of them seen once. Between the trimmed V and J ends, which lost 0 bases and 0 bases, there was a span of 5 bases. Germline V gene lookup returns CDR1 SGHDT and CDR2 YYEEEE. The CDR3 contains 14 residues. This chain links TRBV5-6 with TRBJ2-3; D gene uncertain. The receptor was isolated from an adult with mismatch repair-deficient cancer. Material: peripheral blood, obtained 52 weeks after starting pembrolizumab. The CDR3 nucleotides are TGTGCCAGCAGCTTGGGGATTAGCACAGATACGCAGTATTTT. Protein sequence: CASSLGISTDTQYF.